The clone carrying this TCR beta chain was counted ten times or more. The CDR3 is 18 amino acids. Germline V gives CDR1 SGHRS, CDR2 YFSETQ. V lost 5 bases, J lost 0 bases, and 11 bases stayed unmatched. This entry belongs to a study of response to subunit inactivated influenza vaccine. TCRdb recomputed calls from the RT-PCR reads with MiXCR, one row per CDR3 protein. The sample shows 150,000 or so distinct CDR3 sequences, around 11% of them seen only once. Material: CD8+ T cells sorted from PBMCs, obtained roughly 24 months after vaccination. V gene TRBV5-1 combines with J gene TRBJ2-1; TRBD2 agrees at 10 bases. This clonotype was obtained from a man aged 45 to 70 who received an inactivated influenza vaccine. The CDR3 bases are TGCGCCAGCAGTAGCGGGGGGCCTATTCTTGACTCCTACAATGAGCAGTTCTTC. Protein sequence: CASSSGGPILDSYNEQFF.